The TCR beta chain described here comes from a study of CD8 T cells in cerebrospinal fluid in Alzheimer's disease. TCRdb reprocessed the 10x single-cell sequencing reads and keeps a single row for each CDR3 protein, giving no DNA. In all, the sample yields over a thousand distinct CDR3 sequences. This clonotype registers large by frequency. The antigen remains unidentified. Study observations and caveats: EBV-specific TCRs in cerebrospinal fluid reportedly do not establish a causal EBV–Alzheimer's link. Versus healthy subjects, Alzheimer's patients more often had clones of at least 3%. Alzheimer's patients were not enriched for EBV-specific clones, which were not the most expanded.

The specimen was cerebrospinal fluid. This receptor was obtained from a human donor in good health.

CDR3 region: CASSPTEAYGELFF. J is TRBJ2-2 and V is TRBV7-8. Germline V CDR1 and CDR2: SGHVS, FQNEAQ. This CDR3 has 14 residues.